Each of the 17 T cell receptor beta chains below was sequenced from the same sample in a study of T cell responses to AZD1222 COVID-19 vaccine. The assay was immunoSEQ multiplex PCR, and TCRdb's table has in-frame clones only and misses some. Among about 150,000 clones listed, roughly 90% were seen once. Specimen: peripheral blood, collected on day 0 of AZD1222 vaccination. These receptor sequences come from an adult in good health.

V and J are TRBV7-8 and TRBJ1-5, with unresolved D. Trimming removed 8 bases at V and 4 bases at J, with 12 bases between. The CDR3 is 13 amino acids. Looked up from germline, CDR1 is SGHVS and CDR2 is FQNEAQ. Here the CDR3 reads CASSPQRNQPQHF. CDR3 DNA: TGTGCCAGCTCCCCCCAGCGAAATCAGCCCCAGCATTTT.

V is TRBV5-1 and J is TRBJ1-1, with TRBD1 as a possible D gene (5 bases). Looked up from germline, CDR1 is SGHRS and CDR2 is YFSETQ. Trimming pared 5 bases from V and 0 bases from J, leaving 11 bases between. The CDR3 loop spans 14 amino acids. The DNA for the CDR3 is TGCGCCAGCAGGGACGGGGCCATGAACACTGAAGCTTTCTTT. This sequence encodes CASRDGAMNTEAFF.

This sequence joins TRBV11-2 and TRBJ1-2, with TRBD1 matching over 7 bases. There are 17 residues in the CDR3. The V segment lost 5 bases and the J segment 4 bases; nucleotides outside the gene matches: 16. CDR1 SGHAT and CDR2 FQNNGV come from the germline V gene. The CDR3 DNA is TGTGCCAGCAGCCCCCGGTCCATAGGGGACAGATCCTATGGCTACACCTTC. It encodes CASSPRSIGDRSYGYTF.

V gene TRBV30 combines with J gene TRBJ1-2, with TRBD1 identical over 7 bases. J lost 2 bases, V lost 2 bases, and 5 bases had no gene match. Germline-derived CDR1 and CDR2 are GTSNPN and SVGIG (reference sequence). This CDR3 has 14 amino acids. The CDR3: CAWSFGTANYGYTF. In DNA form, the CDR3 reads TGTGCCTGGAGTTTCGGGACAGCCAACTATGGCTACACCTTC.

This sequence joins TRBV4-1 and TRBJ2-7, with D uncertain. The CDR3 is made up of 13 amino acids. Germline CDR1 and CDR2: MGHRA and YSYEKL. V gave up 3 bases and J gave up 3 bases, with 9 bases separating them. This CDR3 is CASSQTVSYEQYF. CDR3 bases: TGCGCCAGCAGCCAGACCGTTAGCTACGAGCAGTACTTC.

This clone was picked up one time. The V and J genes are TRBV2 and TRBJ1-2; 7 bases align to TRBD1. Germline CDR1 SNHLY, CDR2 FYNNEI. Trimming at V came to 3 bases and at J to 7 bases, leaving 8 bases not matched to a gene. The CDR3 is 14 residues long. CDR3 in DNA: TGTGCCAGCAGTGAGTTACGACAGGGTGCTGGCTACACCTTC. As protein: CASSELRQGAGYTF.

The chain recombines TRBV10-3 with TRBJ1-5; tentative D call: TRBD1 (6 bases). The germline V gene encodes CDR1 ENHRY and CDR2 SYGVKD. The length of the CDR3 is 18 residues. Between the trimmed V and J ends, which lost 7 bases and 0 bases, there was a span of 22 bases. The DNA of the CDR3 is TGTGCCATCAAAGAAACGGCGGACAGCGGGAATAGCAATCAGCCCCAGCATTTT. It codes for CAIKETADSGNSNQPQHF.

The rearrangement links TRBV28 to TRBJ1-5, with D possibly matching TRBD1 (5 bases). The V and J ends lost 2 bases and 4 bases respectively, with 9 bases between them. This CDR3 spans 14 amino acids. Germline assignment: CDR1 MDHEN and CDR2 SYDVKM. The CDR3 region is CASSLGQGNQPQHF. The CDR3 DNA sequence: TGTGCCAGCAGTTTAGGGCAGGGTAATCAGCCCCAGCATTTT.

This clone was seen a few times. This chain links TRBV5-1 with TRBJ1-4; D is unclear. The CDR3 sequence is 15 residues long. The V and J ends lost 5 bases and 3 bases respectively, with 14 bases between them. Germline V gene sequence: CDR1 SGHRS, CDR2 YFSETQ. The CDR3 nucleotides are TGCGCCAGCAGAGTCGGGAATCGGGCTAATGAAAAACTGTTTTTT. Translated, it gives CASRVGNRANEKLFF.

This clone was counted a single time. J is TRBJ2-2 and V is TRBV10-3; D uncertain. Deletions cut 6 bases from V and 1 base from J, with 12 bases between. The germline V gene has CDR1 ENHRY and CDR2 SYGVKD. The CDR3 has 15 residues. CDR3 sequence (DNA): TGTGCCATCAGGAGTCGTTGGGGGAACACCGGGGAGCTGTTTTTT. Its protein is CAIRSRWGNTGELFF.

This clone was seen a single time. In the same sample, other DNA sequences code for this CDR3. The rearrangement joins TRBV5-1 to TRBJ1-2; D gene uncertain. CDR3 length: 12 residues. Germline-derived CDR1 and CDR2 are SGHRS and YFSETQ. Trimming took off 0 bases at V and 6 bases at J, with 6 bases between the two ends. Written as DNA, the CDR3 is TGCGCCAGCAGCTTGGTCGGGGATGGCTACACCTTC. The encoded protein is CASSLVGDGYTF.

V and J are TRBV10-1 and TRBJ1-3, with D uncertain. The CDR3 runs to 15 residues. V was shortened by 10 bases and J by 5 bases, with 21 bases between the two germline ends. Germline CDR1 WNHNN, CDR2 SYGVQD (reference sequence). In nucleotides, the CDR3 is TGCGCCAACCAAGGACTGCCCTCTGGTAGAAACACCATATATTTT. This encodes CANQGLPSGRNTIYF.

This sequence joins TRBV6-1 and TRBJ1-2; the D gene is possibly TRBD1 (5 bases). Per germline, CDR1 MNHNS and CDR2 SASEGT. The V end was cut by 1 base, the J end by 2 bases, with 11 bases between. This CDR3 has 15 amino acids. In DNA, the CDR3 is TGTGCCAGCAGTGAAGTATTTGGGGACAACTATGGCTACACCTTC. Its protein is CASSEVFGDNYGYTF.

The CDR3, as DNA: TGTGCCAGCAGTTTATCGCAGAGCTACACCTTC. Its translation is CASSLSQSYTF. V gene TRBV28 combines with J gene TRBJ1-2; D not resolved. Per germline, CDR1 MDHEN and CDR2 SYDVKM. The CDR3 consists of 11 residues. V was clipped by 1 base and J by 9 bases, with 6 bases between them.

This sequence joins TRBV14 and TRBJ2-5, with D unresolved. Germline CDR1 and CDR2: SGHDN and FVKESK. This CDR3 has 16 amino acids. V gave up 1 base and J gave up 3 bases, with 15 bases separating them. CDR3 protein: CASSQGVRSTKETQYF. CDR3 nucleotides: TGTGCCAGCAGCCAAGGGGTTAGATCGACCAAAGAGACCCAGTACTTC.

The genes are TRBV19 and TRBJ1-3; D is uncertain. V was cut by 8 bases and J by 0 bases, with 14 bases left in between. This CDR3 spans 15 amino acids. Germline V gene sequence: CDR1 LNHDA, CDR2 SQIVND (reference sequence). The CDR3 DNA reads TGTGCCAGTCGCTCACTACAGATCTCTGGAAACACCATATATTTT. This encodes CASRSLQISGNTIYF.

The gene calls are TRBV5-4 and TRBJ1-1; 7 positions match TRBD1. CDR1 is SGHNT, CDR2 YYREEE, per germline (reference sequence). The CDR3 is 16 residues long. J lost 5 bases, V lost 3 bases, and 13 bases had no gene match. CDR3 sequence: CASSWVAQGGRTEAFF. CDR3 nucleotide sequence: TGTGCCAGCAGCTGGGTGGCTCAGGGGGGTCGAACTGAAGCTTTCTTT.